A single sample is the source of the 23 T cell receptor beta chains below, sequenced in a study of blood T cells in healthy people across ages. The second PCR ran about 6 to 12 cycles with a sample-barcoded 5' primer and J-beta primers. TCRdb itself ran the 5' RACE reads through MiXCR, one entry per CDR3 protein. The sample yields approximately 2,000,000 distinct CDR3 sequences, about two fifths seen once. Material for sequencing was blood. Source of these receptors: a human donor in good health.

The chain uses TRBV5-6 and TRBJ2-1; 11 bases are shared with TRBD2. J lost 2 bases, V lost 1 base, and 5 bases had no gene match. This CDR3 comprises 17 residues. Germline V lookup: CDR1 SGHDT, CDR2 YYEEEE. CDR3 protein: CASSLTLAGATYNEQFF. CDR3 in DNA: TGTGCCAGCAGCTTGACACTAGCGGGGGCCACCTACAATGAGCAGTTCTTC.

The chain is built from TRBV12-3 or TRBV12-4 and TRBJ2-1; 8 bases agree with TRBD2. This CDR3 comprises 17 residues. The junction had 12 bases not matched to a gene; V was cut back by 3 bases and J by 5 bases. For the CDR3, the DNA is TGTGCCAGCAGTTTTCGGACTAGCTGGGGTTGGGACAATGAGCAGTTCTTC. Residues: CASSFRTSWGWDNEQFF.

The chain combines TRBV6-6 with TRBJ2-3; D unclear. The CDR3 spans 17 residues. Trimming pared 0 bases from V and 2 bases from J, leaving 15 bases between. The V gene's germline CDR1 is MNHNY and CDR2 SVGAGI (reference sequence). This chain's CDR3 is CASSYSIVRRFTDTQYF. In DNA, the CDR3 is TGTGCCAGCAGTTACTCGATCGTGAGAAGATTCACAGATACGCAGTATTTT.

V gene TRBV15 combines with J gene TRBJ1-5; no clear D. This CDR3 has 12 residues. Germline V lookup: CDR1 LNHNV, CDR2 YYDKDF (reference sequence). V was shortened by 5 bases and J by 5 bases, with 7 bases between the two germline ends. The CDR3 sequence is CATSLRYQPQHF. The CDR3 nucleotides read TGTGCCACCAGCCTCCGATATCAGCCCCAGCATTTT.

Details on this clonotype: At one boundary the junction diverges from the germline segment, which might be a read error. The chain uses TRBV2 and TRBJ1-2; D is undetermined. Per germline, CDR1 SNHLY and CDR2 FYNNEI. There are 13 residues in the CDR3. The CDR3 DNA is TGTGCCAGCAGTGAAATGGGTAACTGTGGCTACACCTTC. Translating gives CASSEMGNCGYTF.

This chain uses TRBV2 with TRBJ2-3; a weak D match, TRBD1 (6 bases). This CDR3 contains 15 residues. Trimming took off 6 bases at V and 2 bases at J, with 15 bases between the two ends. Germline-derived CDR1 and CDR2 are SNHLY and FYNNEI. The CDR3 DNA follows: TGTGCCAGCAGACCAGGGGTTAGGTCCACAGATACGCAGTATTTT. Translation: CASRPGVRSTDTQYF.

This clonotype was recorded once. This chain joins TRBV7-8 and TRBJ2-2; a possible D gene is TRBD2 (6 bases). Trimming pared 4 bases from V and 6 bases from J, leaving 15 bases between. The CDR3 runs to 15 residues. Germline V gives CDR1 SGHVS, CDR2 FQNEAQ. The DNA for the CDR3 is TGTGCCAGCAGCTCCGCGGGGTGGAGTTCCGGGGAGCTGTTTTTT. Translated, it gives CASSSAGWSSGELFF.

This clonotype has only a few counts. The J gene is TRBJ1-5, the V gene TRBV20-1, with D perhaps matching TRBD1 (5 bases). V was cut by 1 base and J by 6 bases, with 13 bases left in between. Germline V lookup: CDR1 DFQATT, CDR2 SNEGSKA (reference sequence). The CDR3 sequence is 14 residues long. CDR3 region: CSARAGRLSQPQHF. Here the CDR3 DNA reads TGCAGTGCTAGAGCGGGACGCCTAAGTCAGCCCCAGCATTTT.

The chain employs TRBV7-2 and TRBJ2-7; the match to TRBD1 covers 7 bases. The tail of the sequence fits TRBJ2-5 better, so the J call may be wrong. Germline CDR1 reads SGHTA; CDR2 reads FQGNSA. This CDR3 region has 13 residues. CDR3 sequence reads: CASRTTGVETQYF. The CDR3 DNA sequence: TGTGCCAGCAGGACTACAGGGGTGGAGACCCAGTACTTC.

The rearrangement links TRBV7-9 to TRBJ2-1, with 12 bases lining up with TRBD2. The germline gives CDR1 SEHNR, CDR2 FQNEAQ (reference sequence). This CDR3 spans 16 amino acids. After removal of 0 bases from V and 10 bases from J, the junction contained 7 bases not matched to a gene. CDR3 bases: TGTGCCAGCAGCTTAGCGCAGCGACTAGCGGGGGTGGAGCAGTTCTTC. Its translation: CASSLAQRLAGVEQFF.

This clonotype was found once. The chain links TRBV12-3 or TRBV12-4 to TRBJ2-3; tentative D call: TRBD2 (6 bases). The CDR3 has 15 amino acids. V was pared by 7 bases and J by 4 bases, with 18 bases between. The CDR3, as DNA: TGTGCCAGCACCTCCCGTGGGGGGATGGCAGATACGCAGTATTTT. This codes for CASTSRGGMADTQYF.

This clonotype was seen a single time. The CDR3 region is CSAALAGVRNEQFF. CDR3 in DNA: TGCAGTGCTGCGCTAGCGGGGGTGAGAAATGAGCAGTTCTTC. The V call is TRBV20-1, the J call TRBJ2-1, with 10 bases aligning to TRBD2. Germline V gives CDR1 DFQATT, CDR2 SNEGSKA (reference sequence). After removal of 5 bases from V and 7 bases from J, the junction contained 8 bases not matched to a gene. CDR3 size: 14 residues.

The V and J genes are TRBV20-1 and TRBJ2-5; no reliable D call. This CDR3 has 17 amino acids. Germline V lookup: CDR1 DFQATT, CDR2 SNEGSKA (reference sequence). V was cut by 1 base and J by 1 base, with 19 bases left in between. CDR3 region: CSARGWVALHAQETQYF. In nucleotides, the CDR3 is TGCAGTGCTAGAGGATGGGTAGCCCTGCATGCCCAAGAGACCCAGTACTTC.

A note on this clonotype: Being one base from a much bigger clone, this may be a read error. The rearrangement joins TRBV29-1 to TRBJ1-2; 10 bases are shared with TRBD1. Germline CDR1 SQVTM, CDR2 ANQGSEA. V trimming: 8 bases; J trimming: 7 bases; junction bases outside the gene matches: 10. This CDR3 region has 13 residues. CDR3 sequence: CSFNIGTGVGYTF. CDR3 sequence (DNA): TGCAGCTTCAACATTGGGACAGGGGTTGGCTACACCTTC. The whole variable domain, filled in from reference TRBV29-1 and TRBJ1-2, reads SAVISQKPSRDICQRGTSLTIQCQVDSQVTMMFWYRQQPGQSLTLIATANQGSEATYESGFVIDKFPISRPNLTFSTLTVSNMSPEDSSIYLCSFNIGTGVGYTFGSGTRLTVV.

In DNA form, the CDR3 reads TGTGCCAGCAGCGTAGGAGGGGGCGAAGGTGAAGCTTTCTTT. It codes for CASSVGGGEGEAFF. The V gene is TRBV9, the J gene TRBJ1-1; TRBD1 matches at 7 bases. The CDR3 extends over 14 amino acids. After removal of 0 bases from V and 7 bases from J, the junction contained 6 bases not matched to a gene. Germline loops: CDR1 SGDLS, CDR2 YYNGEE.

Concerning this clonotype: One end of the junction is discordant with germline, which a read error may explain. The chain joins TRBV6-5 to TRBJ1-2; no firm D call. The CDR3 length is 14 residues. Germline loops: CDR1 MNHEY, CDR2 SVGAGI. CDR3 loop: CAGSYSVQVQGYTF. CDR3 DNA sequence: TGTGCCGGCAGTTACTCTGTACAAGTCCAAGGCTACACCTTC.

V is TRBV27 and J is TRBJ2-7, with 10 bases identical to TRBD2. From germline, CDR1 is MNHEY and CDR2 SMNVEV (reference sequence). The trim removed 7 bases at V and 1 base at J, leaving 4 bases unmatched. CDR3 length: 14 amino acids. The CDR3 is CASKRGGVSYEQYF. CDR3 sequence (DNA): TGTGCCAGCAAGCGGGGGGGCGTATCCTACGAGCAGTACTTC.

The chain has TRBV12-3 or TRBV12-4 and TRBJ1-2, with D unresolved. This CDR3 spans 13 amino acids. The ends were cut back, 0 bases at V and 5 bases at J, with 7 bases in the middle. For the CDR3, the DNA is TGTGCCAGCAGTTTAGCGACGGATTATGGCTACACCTTC. As protein: CASSLATDYGYTF.

This clonotype has just a few counts. V usage is TRBV7-3 and J usage is TRBJ2-3, with 9 positions matching TRBD2. This CDR3 is 16 amino acids long. Germline trimming cut 5 bases from V and 4 bases from J; bases unmatched to any gene: 10. Germline-derived CDR1 and CDR2 are SGHTA and FQGTGA. CDR3 amino acids: CASSPLGGGAADTQYF. The CDR3 bases are TGTGCCAGCAGCCCTCTTGGCGGGGGGGCAGCAGATACGCAGTATTTT.

This clonotype has only a few counts. J is TRBJ1-1 and V is TRBV28; D remains unclear. The CDR3 covers 11 residues. Germline V gene sequence: CDR1 MDHEN, CDR2 SYDVKM. The V end lost 6 bases, the J end lost 5 bases, and 7 bases lay between the germline ends. CDR3 protein: CASRVRTEAFF. The DNA of the CDR3 is TGTGCCAGCAGGGTGAGGACTGAAGCTTTCTTT.

Ten or more counts support this clonotype. The CDR3 loop is CASTRNRGYTQYF. CDR3 coding DNA: TGTGCCAGCACCCGTAATAGGGGATATACGCAGTATTTT. V and J are TRBV12-3 or TRBV12-4 and TRBJ2-3, with D perhaps matching TRBD1 (5 bases). This CDR3 has 13 residues. The V and J ends lost 7 bases and 7 bases respectively, with 15 bases between them.

In its sample, this clonotype was seen a few times. The J gene is TRBJ2-2, the V gene TRBV4-1; no clear D gene. Germline V lookup: CDR1 MGHRA, CDR2 YSYEKL. The CDR3 has 15 residues. V lost 2 bases and J lost 8, with 15 bases in between. Here the CDR3 reads CASSQSDLIQGELFF. CDR3 sequence (DNA): TGCGCCAGCAGCCAAAGCGACCTAATACAGGGGGAGCTGTTTTTT.

Here the CDR3 DNA reads TGCGCCAGGGGGGGGGAGTCCTACGAGCAGTACTTC. Encoded protein: CARGGESYEQYF. The V gene is TRBV5-1, the J gene TRBJ2-5, with 7 bases matching TRBD2. The last part of the DNA fits TRBJ2-7 better; the J call may be wrong. This CDR3 comprises 12 residues. Germline CDR1 is SGHRS and CDR2 is YFSETQ.